This is a list of T cell receptor beta chains from one sample in a study of blood T cell repertoires in COVID-19. Clones were read by immunoSEQ multiplex PCR, and TCRdb kept only the in-frame ones, dropping some. The data hold about 40,000 clones, with 70% to 85% observed a single time. Source material: peripheral blood. These receptor sequences come from a woman aged 60 to 75 with acute or convalescent COVID-19. The CDR3 runs from the conserved cysteine through the conserved F or W. Fields, in order: J gene, clone size, V gene, D gene, CDR3 protein, CDR3 DNA. The D gene is left open where the match is weak. Clone size is stated in some rows and not others, as once, few, many or a class when expanded.

J: TRBJ2-5
size: .
V: TRBV6-5
D: .
CDR3: CASRKALRETQYF
DNA: TGTGCCAGCAGGAAAGCCCTCCGGGAGACCCAGTACTTC

J: TRBJ2-5
size: .
V: TRBV7-3
D: .
CDR3: CASSSQGQGETQYF
DNA: TGTGCCAGCAGCTCACAGGGACAAGGAGAGACCCAGTACTTC

J: TRBJ2-7
size: .
V: TRBV27
D: .
CDR3: CASSPHRTSRYEQYF
DNA: TGTGCCAGCAGTCCACACCGGACTTCCCGCTACGAGCAGTACTTC

J: TRBJ2-1
size: .
V: TRBV6-5
D: .
CDR3: CASSAQASYNEQFF
DNA: TGTGCCAGCAGCGCACAGGCTAGCTACAATGAGCAGTTCTTC

J: TRBJ1-1
size: .
V: TRBV27
D: .
CDR3: CASSSWQKPTEAFF
DNA: TGTGCCAGCAGCTCTTGGCAGAAACCCACTGAAGCTTTCTTT

J: TRBJ2-7
size: .
V: TRBV3-1/TRBV3-2
D: TRBD2
CDR3: CASSRVAGVVDEQYF
DNA: TGTGCCAGCAGCCGAGTAGCGGGAGTAGTCGACGAGCAGTACTTC

J: TRBJ2-2
size: .
V: TRBV11-3
D: .
CDR3: CASSTRTGELFF
DNA: TGTGCCAGCAGTACTAGGACCGGGGAGCTGTTTTTT

J: TRBJ2-3
size: .
V: TRBV24-1
D: TRBD2
CDR3: CATSDLPQRGGSIADTQYF
DNA: TGTGCCACCAGTGATTTACCCCAGCGGGGGGGAAGTATCGCAGATACGCAGTATTTT

J: TRBJ1-4
size: .
V: TRBV28
D: TRBD1
CDR3: CASSDGTGGLANEKLFF
DNA: TGTGCCAGCAGCGACGGGACAGGGGGCCTGGCTAATGAAAAACTGTTTTTT

J: TRBJ2-2
size: .
V: TRBV15
D: .
CDR3: CATSRGVPRFSGTGELFF
DNA: TGTGCCACCAGCAGAGGGGTCCCTAGGTTCAGTGGCACCGGGGAGCTGTTTTTT

J: TRBJ2-3
size: .
V: TRBV7-2
D: TRBD1
CDR3: CASSLFDRGWTDTQYF
DNA: TGTGCCAGCAGCCTGTTCGACAGGGGGTGGACAGATACGCAGTATTTT

J: TRBJ1-1
size: .
V: TRBV19
D: .
CDR3: CASSIGGLIRGDTEAFF
DNA: TGTGCCAGTAGTATTGGGGGCCTCATTAGGGGCGACACTGAAGCTTTCTTT

J: TRBJ1-1
size: .
V: TRBV7-7
D: .
CDR3: CASSMDRNTEAFF
DNA: TGTGCCAGCAGCATGGACAGGAACACTGAAGCTTTCTTT

J: TRBJ1-3
size: .
V: TRBV6-1
D: .
CDR3: CASSEGTGGSHSGNTIYF
DNA: TGTGCCAGCAGTGAAGGGACGGGGGGGAGCCACTCTGGAAACACCATATATTTT

J: TRBJ2-2
size: .
V: TRBV19
D: TRBD2
CDR3: CASTSGGSGTRWTGELFF
DNA: TGTGCCAGTACATCCGGAGGGTCAGGGACTAGGTGGACCGGGGAGCTGTTTTTT

J: TRBJ2-5
size: .
V: TRBV9
D: TRBD2
CDR3: CASSALAGSEAQYF
DNA: TGTGCCAGCAGCGCACTAGCGGGGAGTGAGGCCCAGTACTTC

J: TRBJ2-1
size: .
V: TRBV5-1
D: TRBD2
CDR3: CASSLIGTTSGVNEQFF
DNA: TGCGCCAGCAGCTTGATCGGGACTACTAGCGGGGTCAATGAGCAGTTCTTC

J: TRBJ1-2
size: .
V: TRBV3-1/TRBV3-2
D: TRBD1
CDR3: CASSPGQAINYGYTF
DNA: TGTGCCAGCAGCCCGGGACAGGCTATTAACTATGGCTACACCTTC

J: TRBJ1-6
size: .
V: TRBV5-8
D: .
CDR3: CASTPRGDYNSPLHF
DNA: TGTGCCAGCACCCCCCGCGGCGACTATAATTCACCCCTCCACTTT

J: TRBJ1-2
size: .
V: TRBV2
D: TRBD1
CDR3: CASRGLRTGSGYGYTF
DNA: TGTGCCAGCAGGGGTCTACGGACAGGGAGCGGCTATGGCTACACCTTC

J: TRBJ2-7
size: .
V: TRBV6-5
D: TRBD1
CDR3: CASTPQGVSYEQYF
DNA: TGTGCCAGCACTCCCCAGGGGGTATCCTACGAGCAGTACTTC

J: TRBJ1-5
size: .
V: TRBV7-8
D: TRBD1
CDR3: CASSADRVGNQPQHF
DNA: TGTGCCAGCAGCGCCGACAGGGTCGGAAATCAGCCCCAGCATTTT

J: TRBJ2-7
size: .
V: TRBV28
D: .
CDR3: CASSLGDRRYEQYF
DNA: TGTGCCAGCAGTTTAGGAGATAGACGCTACGAGCAGTACTTC

J: TRBJ2-7
size: .
V: TRBV5-1
D: TRBD1
CDR3: CASSFGQDRYEQYF
DNA: TGCGCCAGCAGCTTCGGACAGGACCGCTACGAGCAGTACTTC

J: TRBJ1-6
size: .
V: TRBV27
D: TRBD1
CDR3: CASSFGTAYNSPLHF
DNA: TGTGCCAGCAGTTTCGGGACAGCTTATAATTCACCCCTCCACTTT

J: TRBJ1-2
size: .
V: TRBV3-1/TRBV3-2
D: .
CDR3: CASSQGPNYGYTF
DNA: TGTGCCAGCAGCCAAGGGCCGAACTATGGCTACACCTTC

J: TRBJ2-3
size: once
V: TRBV6-5
D: .
CDR3: CASRTGTSTDTQYF
DNA: TGTGCCAGCAGGACAGGAACTAGCACAGATACGCAGTATTTT

J: TRBJ2-1
size: .
V: TRBV6-5
D: TRBD1
CDR3: CASSYGQGVGNEQFF
DNA: TGTGCCAGCAGTTACGGACAGGGTGTGGGCAATGAGCAGTTCTTC

J: TRBJ2-3
size: .
V: TRBV5-1
D: .
CDR3: CASSLGSRDFTDTQYF
DNA: TGCGCCAGCAGCTTGGGCAGTCGGGACTTCACAGATACGCAGTATTTT

J: TRBJ1-6
size: few
V: TRBV7-9
D: TRBD1
CDR3: CAGTEGQGGVSPLHF
DNA: TGTGCCGGAACCGAGGGGCAGGGGGGAGTTTCACCCCTCCACTTT

J: TRBJ1-5
size: .
V: TRBV4-1
D: TRBD1
CDR3: CASSQHGQGAQPQHF
DNA: TGCGCCAGCAGCCAACACGGACAGGGAGCTCAGCCCCAGCATTTT

J: TRBJ2-4
size: .
V: TRBV6-5
D: .
CDR3: CASSPQGLENIQYF
DNA: TGTGCCAGCAGTCCTCAGGGGCTCGAAAACATTCAGTACTTC

J: TRBJ2-3
size: .
V: TRBV7-8
D: TRBD2
CDR3: CASSLGLAGGYRTTDTQYF
DNA: TGTGCCAGCAGCCTCGGACTAGCGGGAGGGTACCGTACCACAGATACGCAGTATTTT

J: TRBJ1-1
size: .
V: TRBV5-1
D: .
CDR3: CASSFGGAKTEAFF
DNA: TGCGCCAGCAGCTTTGGGGGCGCGAAGACTGAAGCTTTCTTT

J: TRBJ1-1
size: .
V: TRBV5-6
D: TRBD1
CDR3: CASSLWDSTEAFF
DNA: TGTGCCAGCAGCTTATGGGACAGCACTGAAGCTTTCTTT

J: TRBJ1-4
size: few
V: TRBV9
D: TRBD1
CDR3: CASSASGTGAEKLFF
DNA: TGTGCCAGCAGCGCTTCCGGGACAGGGGCTGAAAAACTGTTTTTT

J: TRBJ1-5
size: .
V: TRBV30
D: TRBD1
CDR3: CAWSRGQFNQPQHF
DNA: TGTGCCTGGAGTCGGGGACAGTTTAATCAGCCCCAGCATTTT

J: TRBJ2-3
size: .
V: TRBV7-2
D: TRBD1
CDR3: CASSSAGQGRKTDTQYF
DNA: TGTGCCAGCAGCTCTGCGGGACAGGGGCGTAAAACAGATACGCAGTATTTT

J: TRBJ1-6
size: few
V: TRBV27
D: .
CDR3: CASTDRSSYNSPLHF
DNA: TGTGCCAGCACCGACCGGAGCTCCTATAATTCACCCCTCCACTTT

J: TRBJ1-1
size: .
V: TRBV7-9
D: .
CDR3: CASSGQTNTEAFF
DNA: TGTGCCAGCAGCGGACAGACGAACACTGAAGCTTTCTTT

J: TRBJ2-4
size: .
V: TRBV6-5
D: TRBD1
CDR3: CASRSGQIKNIQYF
DNA: TGTGCCAGCAGGTCGGGACAGATCAAAAACATTCAGTACTTC

J: TRBJ2-2
size: .
V: TRBV6-6
D: .
CDR3: CTSSYSRGDTGELFF
DNA: TGTACCAGCAGTTACTCAAGGGGTGACACCGGGGAGCTGTTTTTT

J: TRBJ2-1
size: .
V: TRBV7-9
D: TRBD2
CDR3: CASRTSGRVNEQFF
DNA: TGTGCCAGCAGGACTAGCGGGAGGGTCAATGAGCAGTTCTTC

J: TRBJ2-1
size: .
V: TRBV18
D: .
CDR3: CASSRSPRYYEQFF
DNA: TGTGCCAGCTCACGTTCACCAAGATACTATGAGCAGTTCTTC

J: TRBJ2-3
size: .
V: TRBV28
D: TRBD2
CDR3: CASRAWTSDTDTQYF
DNA: TGTGCCAGCAGGGCCTGGACTAGCGACACAGATACGCAGTATTTT

J: TRBJ2-5
size: .
V: TRBV5-1
D: .
CDR3: CASSWDNLSLEETQYF
DNA: TGCGCCAGCAGCTGGGACAACCTAAGCCTAGAAGAGACCCAGTACTTC

J: TRBJ2-7
size: .
V: TRBV18
D: TRBD2
CDR3: CASSPSGTRVGEQYF
DNA: TGTGCCAGCTCACCTTCTGGGACTAGAGTTGGCGAGCAGTACTTC

J: TRBJ2-1
size: .
V: TRBV2
D: .
CDR3: CASTQTRLSKDEQFF
DNA: TGTGCCAGCACCCAGACTAGGCTATCTAAAGATGAGCAGTTCTTC

J: TRBJ2-2
size: .
V: TRBV24-1
D: TRBD2
CDR3: CATSRSPGLSRGGELFF
DNA: TGTGCCACCAGTCGCTCCCCGGGACTATCCCGAGGCGGGGAGCTGTTTTTT

J: TRBJ1-2
size: .
V: TRBV5-1
D: .
CDR3: CASSLTVTNYGYTF
DNA: TGCGCCAGCAGCTTAACGGTAACTAACTATGGCTACACCTTC

J: TRBJ2-7
size: few
V: TRBV29-1
D: TRBD2
CDR3: CSVAPSWGGRKDEQYF
DNA: TGCAGCGTGGCCCCATCGTGGGGCGGGAGAAAGGACGAGCAGTACTTC

J: TRBJ2-5
size: .
V: TRBV12-5
D: TRBD2
CDR3: CASGLGGQETQYF
DNA: TGTGCTAGTGGGCTGGGGGGGCAAGAGACCCAGTACTTC

J: TRBJ1-5
size: .
V: TRBV2
D: .
CDR3: CASSGRDQPQHF
DNA: TGTGCCAGCAGCGGCCGGGATCAGCCCCAGCATTTT

J: TRBJ1-1
size: .
V: TRBV29-1
D: .
CDR3: CSVGQNTEAFF
DNA: TGCAGCGTTGGACAGAACACTGAAGCTTTCTTT

J: TRBJ1-2
size: .
V: TRBV28
D: TRBD1
CDR3: CASGKDRDYGYTF
DNA: TGTGCCAGCGGAAAAGACAGGGACTATGGCTACACCTTC

J: TRBJ2-5
size: .
V: TRBV6-5
D: .
CDR3: CASSFLESETQYF
DNA: TGTGCCAGCAGTTTCCTAGAGTCGGAGACCCAGTACTTC

J: TRBJ1-3
size: .
V: TRBV7-6
D: TRBD1
CDR3: CASSLFGQGQGNTIYF
DNA: TGTGCCAGCAGCTTATTTGGACAGGGACAGGGAAACACCATATATTTT

J: TRBJ2-3
size: .
V: TRBV6-4
D: TRBD2
CDR3: CASSERGGTDTQYF
DNA: TGTGCCAGCAGTGAGCGGGGGGGAACAGATACGCAGTATTTT